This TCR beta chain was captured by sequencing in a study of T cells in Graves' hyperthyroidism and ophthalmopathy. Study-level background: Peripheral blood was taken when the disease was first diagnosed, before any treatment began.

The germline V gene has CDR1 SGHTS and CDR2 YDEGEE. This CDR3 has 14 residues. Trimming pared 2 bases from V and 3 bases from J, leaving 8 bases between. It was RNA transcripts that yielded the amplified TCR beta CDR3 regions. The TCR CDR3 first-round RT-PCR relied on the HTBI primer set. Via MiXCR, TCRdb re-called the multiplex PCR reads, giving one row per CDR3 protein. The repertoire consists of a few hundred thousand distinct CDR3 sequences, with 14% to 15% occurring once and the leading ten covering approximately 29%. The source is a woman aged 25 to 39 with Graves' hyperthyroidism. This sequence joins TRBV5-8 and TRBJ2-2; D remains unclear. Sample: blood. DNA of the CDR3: TGTGCCAGCAGCTTACTGGGGTACACCGGGGAGCTGTTTTTT. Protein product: CASSLLGYTGELFF.